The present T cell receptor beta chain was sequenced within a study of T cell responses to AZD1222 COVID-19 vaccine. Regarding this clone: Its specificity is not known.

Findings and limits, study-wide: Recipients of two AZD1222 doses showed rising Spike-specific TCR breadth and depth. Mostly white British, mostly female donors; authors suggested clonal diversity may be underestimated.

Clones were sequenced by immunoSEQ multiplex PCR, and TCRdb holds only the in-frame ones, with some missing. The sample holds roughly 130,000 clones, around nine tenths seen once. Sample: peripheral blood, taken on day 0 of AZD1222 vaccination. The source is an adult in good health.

The CDR3 DNA reads TGCGCCAGCAGCTTGTCGGGGTTCTCCTACGAGCAGTACTTC. Translation gives CASSLSGFSYEQYF. J is TRBJ2-7 and V is TRBV5-1, with a weak D call TRBD2 (5 bases). Germline V gene lookup returns CDR1 SGHRS and CDR2 YFSETQ. There are 14 residues in the CDR3. Deletions cut 1 base from V and 0 bases from J, with 8 bases between.